The entry that follows covers one TCR beta chain sequence. This specimen belongs to a study of T cell changes during pregnancy in multiple sclerosis. The CDR3 spans 16 residues. With 4 bases removed from V and 5 bases from J, the gap between germline ends came to 20 bases. Germline CDR1 MNHEY, CDR2 SVGAGI. The repertoire was sequenced with immunoSEQ multiplex PCR; TCRdb's copy has only in-frame clones and lacks some. The top ten clones hold approximately 1.4% of a sample with about 67,000 clones, 90% to 95% of them seen once. The chain joins TRBV6-5 to TRBJ1-2, with D possibly TRBD1 on 6 matching bases. This TCR derives from a female donor with multiple sclerosis, enrolled in a pregnancy study. The source was peripheral blood, collected in the second trimester of pregnancy. The CDR3 DNA reads TGTGCCAGCAGTTCGTTGGGGGGCGGCGGGGGGTATGGCTACACCTTC. Encoded protein: CASSSLGGGGGYGYTF.